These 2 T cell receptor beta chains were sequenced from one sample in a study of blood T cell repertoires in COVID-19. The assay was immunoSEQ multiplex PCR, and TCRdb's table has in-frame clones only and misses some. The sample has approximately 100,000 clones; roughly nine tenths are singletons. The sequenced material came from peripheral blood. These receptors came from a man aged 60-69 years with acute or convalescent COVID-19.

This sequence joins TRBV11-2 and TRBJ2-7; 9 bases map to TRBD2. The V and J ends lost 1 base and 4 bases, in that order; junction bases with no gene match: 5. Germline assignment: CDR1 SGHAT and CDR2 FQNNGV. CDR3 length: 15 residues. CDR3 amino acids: CASSLGSSGMYEQYF. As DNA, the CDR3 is TGTGCCAGCAGCTTAGGCTCTAGCGGGATGTACGAGCAGTACTTC.

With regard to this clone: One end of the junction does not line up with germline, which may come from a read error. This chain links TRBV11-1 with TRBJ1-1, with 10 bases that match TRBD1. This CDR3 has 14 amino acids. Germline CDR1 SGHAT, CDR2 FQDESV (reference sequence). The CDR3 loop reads CASSWTGGNPEAFF. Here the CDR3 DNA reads TGTGCCAGCAGCTGGACAGGGGGGAACCCTGAAGCTTTCTTT.